The rows below give T cell receptor beta chains drawn from one sample of a study of T cells in Graves' hyperthyroidism and ophthalmopathy. TCRdb re-analysed the multiplex PCR reads in MiXCR, keeping a single row per CDR3 protein. This sample has 380,000 or so distinct CDR3 sequences, with roughly 19% found just once. Sequenced sample: blood. The receptors were gathered from a woman under 30 with Graves' hyperthyroidism. Each CDR3 is given with its conserved first and last residue. Fields, in order: D gene, J gene, CDR3 length, clone size, V gene, CDR3 DNA, CDR3 protein. D genes are given only for firm matches. Not all rows give a size; the values are once, few, many and, for expanded clones, a class.

.	TRBJ1-1	15	many	TRBV6-1	TGTGCCAGCACATGGGAAACCGGACGGAACACTGAAGCTTTCTTT	CASTWETGRNTEAFF
.	TRBJ1-2	15	many	TRBV6-2/TRBV6-3	TGTGCCAGCAGCAGCTTCGAGAGGGGGTACTATGGCTACACCTTC	CASSSFERGYYGYTF
.	TRBJ1-3	18	many	TRBV6-2/TRBV6-3	TGTGCCAGCAGTTACAACACCCCGACCGATTACTCTGGAAACACCATATATTTT	CASSYNTPTDYSGNTIYF
.	TRBJ1-5	12	many	TRBV12-3/TRBV12-4	TGTGCCAGCAGGCTCAGGGTGCAGCCCCAGCATTTT	CASRLRVQPQHF
.	TRBJ2-7	14	many	TRBV7-3	TGTGCCAGCAGCCCCGACGTCTTCTCCTACGAGCAGTACTTC	CASSPDVFSYEQYF
.	TRBJ2-2	14	many	TRBV7-9	TGTGCCAGCAGCCCCCACAAGGCCACCGGGGAGCTGTTTTTT	CASSPHKATGELFF
.	TRBJ2-2	14	many	TRBV15	TGTGCCACCAGCTCGGGGATTTACACCGGGGAGCTGTTTTTT	CATSSGIYTGELFF
TRBD1	TRBJ1-2	14	many	TRBV28	TGTGCCAGCAGTTACGGACAGGGGATCTATGGCTACACCTTC	CASSYGQGIYGYTF
.	TRBJ1-5	15	many	TRBV11-2	TGTGCCAGCAGCGCCCGGGCCGGGCTCAATCAGCCCCAGCATTTT	CASSARAGLNQPQHF
.	TRBJ2-7	12	many	TRBV6-5	TGTGCCAGCAGTTACTCGGGGGACGAGCAGTACTTC	CASSYSGDEQYF
TRBD1	TRBJ2-6	20	few	TRBV7-3	TGTGCCAGCAGCTTAACCGGACAGGGGGCCCTAGCCTCTGGGGCCAACGTCCTGACTTTC	CASSLTGQGALASGANVLTF
TRBD1	TRBJ2-7	16	many	TRBV4-1	TGCGCCAGCAGCCAAGTTTTCCGGGACAGAGACTACGAGCAGTACTTC	CASSQVFRDRDYEQYF
.	TRBJ2-5	15	many	TRBV6-1	TGTGCCAGCAGTCCACTTAGTGGGCTCCAGGGGACCCAGTACTTC	CASSPLSGLQGTQYF
TRBD1	TRBJ1-1	12	.	TRBV6-1	TGTGCCAGCAGTGAGGACAGGTTTGAAGCTTTCTTT	CASSEDRFEAFF
.	TRBJ1-6	16	few	TRBV18	TGTGCCAGCTCACCTGCAGTGAGCTCCTATAATTCACCCCTCCACTTT	CASSPAVSSYNSPLHF